This T cell receptor (beta chain) was sequenced during a study of cytomegalovirus exposure and HLA in healthy donors. The germline CDR1 and CDR2 sequences are MDHEN and SYDVKM. CDR3 length: 13 amino acids. The V gene end was trimmed by 8 bases and the J gene end by 6 bases; junction bases not matched to a gene: 6. Vbeta (60) and Jbeta (13) primers were used in the PCR. Clones were sequenced by immunoSEQ multiplex PCR, and TCRdb holds only the in-frame ones, with some missing. This table has fewer than 200,000 clones, about 65% appearing once. Study outcomes and limitations: Researchers had no immune exposure information except CMV serostatus available.

This clone was recorded once. Its target is not known. Sequenced: PBMCs. The V and J genes are TRBV28 and TRBJ2-3; TRBD2 matches at 9 bases. The clonotype originates from a woman younger than 30 in good health and CMV-seropositive. The CDR3 region is CASGLAGVDTQYF. CDR3 DNA: TGTGCCAGCGGATTAGCGGGGGTGGATACGCAGTATTTT.